The rows below give T cell receptor beta chains drawn from one sample of a study of spatial heterogeneity in lung cancer. TCRdb analysed the 5' RACE reads with MiXCR anew, one entry per CDR3 protein. The sample lists around 18,000 distinct CDR3 sequences, about 6% occurring once. The sequenced sample was lung tumor tissue, obtained at surgery. The receptors shown here come from a female donor with early-stage non-small cell lung cancer. The CDR3 runs from the conserved cysteine through the conserved F or W. The order of the fields is V gene, D gene, clone size, J gene, CDR3 DNA, CDR3 protein. A D gene is named only where the DNA matches it firmly. Expanded clones are given a class, and other clones once, few, many or no size at all.

V: TRBV11-2; D: .; size: many; J: TRBJ2-7; DNA: TGTGCCAGCAGCTTAGATCCGAGCGTGCGTTACGAGCAGTACTTC; CDR3: CASSLDPSVRYEQYF
V: TRBV12-3/TRBV12-4; D: TRBD2; size: .; J: TRBJ2-2; DNA: TGTGCCAGCAGTTTAAGGGGGACTAGCGGGTCTTTCGGGGAGCTGTTTTTT; CDR3: CASSLRGTSGSFGELFF
V: TRBV7-8; D: TRBD2; size: many; J: TRBJ2-3; DNA: TGTGCCAGCAAAAGCGGGAGGGCTACAGATACGCAGTATTTT; CDR3: CASKSGRATDTQYF
V: TRBV6-2/TRBV6-3; D: .; size: medium-sized; J: TRBJ2-7; DNA: TGTGCCAGCAGTACCCCCGGAGCTAGGGAGCAGTACTTC; CDR3: CASSTPGAREQYF
V: TRBV7-2; D: .; size: many; J: TRBJ2-3; DNA: TGTGCCAGCAGCCGAGGGACTCCAAGGAGCGCAGATACGCAGTATTTT; CDR3: CASSRGTPRSADTQYF
V: TRBV29-1; D: .; size: many; J: TRBJ2-5; DNA: TGCAGCGTAACCAAAACCTCGGAGACCCAGTACTTC; CDR3: CSVTKTSETQYF
V: TRBV25-1; D: .; size: .; J: TRBJ2-5; DNA: TGTGCCAGCAGGAAGGCCTGGGGGCCCCAGTACTTC; CDR3: CASRKAWGPQYF
V: TRBV28; D: TRBD2; size: many; J: TRBJ2-1; DNA: TGTGCCAGCACGGGACTAGCGGGCCGCGAGCAGTTCTTC; CDR3: CASTGLAGREQFF
V: TRBV7-9; D: .; size: large; J: TRBJ1-1; DNA: TGTGCCAGCAGCTTAGAACTGGAGGCTTTCTTT; CDR3: CASSLELEAFF
V: TRBV7-2; D: .; size: .; J: TRBJ2-2; DNA: TGTGCCAGCAGCTTAGCGCCCAGCGTCACCGGGGAGCTGTTTTTT; CDR3: CASSLAPSVTGELFF
V: TRBV24-1; D: .; size: many; J: TRBJ2-3; DNA: TGTGCCAGCTCCTTCCCAGATACGCAGTATTTT; CDR3: CASSFPDTQYF
V: TRBV6-5; D: .; size: .; J: TRBJ2-7; DNA: TGTGCCAGCAGTGTCCAGGGCTACGAGCAGTACTTC; CDR3: CASSVQGYEQYF
V: TRBV20-1; D: .; size: .; J: TRBJ1-2; DNA: TGCAGTGCTAGAGATGACAGGAGTGGCTACACCTTC; CDR3: CSARDDRSGYTF
V: TRBV14; D: .; size: .; J: TRBJ2-7; DNA: TGTGCCAGCAGCCCCTTAGGTAGCGGAAGGGCCAGCGAGCAGTACTTC; CDR3: CASSPLGSGRASEQYF
V: TRBV5-4; D: TRBD2; size: .; J: TRBJ2-3; DNA: TGTGCCAGCAGACCAACTAGCGGGAGGTGGAATACGCAGTATTTT; CDR3: CASRPTSGRWNTQYF
V: TRBV6-1; D: .; size: many; J: TRBJ1-1; DNA: TGTGCCAGCAGTGTCAGGCGGGCCACTGAAGCTTTCTTT; CDR3: CASSVRRATEAFF
V: TRBV5-5; D: .; size: many; J: TRBJ1-2; DNA: TGTGCCAGCAGTCCCTTTTTGAAGGGTCATGGCTACACCTTC; CDR3: CASSPFLKGHGYTF
V: TRBV6-6; D: TRBD2; size: .; J: TRBJ2-7; DNA: TGTGCCAGCAGTACCGGGACTAGCGGGATCGAGCAGTACTTC; CDR3: CASSTGTSGIEQYF
V: TRBV7-2; D: TRBD2; size: .; J: TRBJ2-1; DNA: TGTGCCAGCTACCGGACTAGCGGGGGCAAGGGAAATGAGCAGTTCTTC; CDR3: CASYRTSGGKGNEQFF
V: TRBV10-3; D: TRBD2; size: many; J: TRBJ2-7; DNA: TGTGCCATCAGGAGCCCAAGCGGGAGTCAGTACGAGCAGTACTTC; CDR3: CAIRSPSGSQYEQYF
V: TRBV12-3/TRBV12-4; D: TRBD2; size: many; J: TRBJ2-5; DNA: TGTGCCAGCAGCACTAGCGGGAGGGCCGCGTACTTC; CDR3: CASSTSGRAAYF
V: TRBV12-3/TRBV12-4; D: .; size: few; J: TRBJ1-1; DNA: TGTGCCAGCAGGGAGCAGAGGAACACTGAAGCTTTCTTT; CDR3: CASREQRNTEAFF
V: TRBV24-1; D: TRBD1; size: many; J: TRBJ2-3; DNA: TGTGCCACCAGTGATCCGCCCGGACAGGAGAGCACAGATACGCAGTATTTT; CDR3: CATSDPPGQESTDTQYF
V: TRBV7-6; D: .; size: many; J: TRBJ2-1; DNA: TGTGCCAGCAGCTTAGCGGACCGTAATGAGCAGTTCTTC; CDR3: CASSLADRNEQFF
V: TRBV19; D: TRBD1; size: medium-sized; J: TRBJ2-5; DNA: TGTGCCAGTAGTGCGACAGGGGGCGGAAAAGAGACCCAGTACTTC; CDR3: CASSATGGGKETQYF
V: TRBV29-1; D: .; size: many; J: TRBJ2-7; DNA: TGCAGCGCACGGGACGCCCTTTGGGAGCAGTACTTC; CDR3: CSARDALWEQYF
V: TRBV9; D: .; size: .; J: TRBJ1-5; DNA: TGTGCCAGCAGCTCCCGACTTAATCAGCCCCAGCATTTT; CDR3: CASSSRLNQPQHF
V: TRBV7-2; D: TRBD1; size: many; J: TRBJ2-2; DNA: TGTGCCAGCAGCTTAGGCCCCCCGGGACAGGGAACCGGGGAGCTGTTTTTT; CDR3: CASSLGPPGQGTGELFF
V: TRBV5-6; D: .; size: .; J: TRBJ2-7; DNA: TGTGCCAGCAGCTGGCGGGCCCCTAAGGGACGCTACGAGCAGTACTTC; CDR3: CASSWRAPKGRYEQYF
V: TRBV7-2; D: TRBD2; size: many; J: TRBJ2-3; DNA: TGTGCCAGCAGCTTAGGGACTAGCGGGAGTAGGTCGCATACGCAGTATTTT; CDR3: CASSLGTSGSRSHTQYF
V: TRBV5-1; D: .; size: many; J: TRBJ2-4; DNA: TGCGCCAGCAGCCAGGGAGTGTCGGGGAAAAACATTCAGTACTTC; CDR3: CASSQGVSGKNIQYF
V: TRBV6-1; D: .; size: many; J: TRBJ2-7; DNA: TGTGCCAGCAGTTTTGGGGAAGGCCCCTACGAGCAGTACTTC; CDR3: CASSFGEGPYEQYF
V: TRBV30; D: .; size: .; J: TRBJ1-4; DNA: TGTGCCTGGAGTGTCCCCGGCGCGTCAACTAATGAAAAACTGTTTTTT; CDR3: CAWSVPGASTNEKLFF
V: TRBV28; D: .; size: many; J: TRBJ1-5; DNA: TGTGCCAGCAACAGCGTTAGGCAGCCCCAGCATTTT; CDR3: CASNSVRQPQHF
V: TRBV29-1; D: .; size: many; J: TRBJ2-7; DNA: TGCAGCGTGGCTTGGCGGGTCAACGAGCAGTACTTC; CDR3: CSVAWRVNEQYF
V: TRBV6-6; D: TRBD2; size: medium-sized; J: TRBJ2-3; DNA: TGTGCCAGCAGACCCCGCGGGAGGGCAGATACGCAGTATTTT; CDR3: CASRPRGRADTQYF
V: TRBV9; D: TRBD1; size: medium-sized; J: TRBJ1-6; DNA: TGTGCCAGCAGCGAAGGGACAGGGGCTAATTCACCCCTCCACTTT; CDR3: CASSEGTGANSPLHF
V: TRBV29-1; D: TRBD2; size: many; J: TRBJ2-3; DNA: TGCAGCGGGGGGACTAGCGGCACAGATACGCAGTATTTT; CDR3: CSGGTSGTDTQYF